This TCR beta chain was retrieved from a study of cytomegalovirus exposure and HLA in healthy donors. The PCR made use of 60 Vbeta and 13 Jbeta primers. The repertoire was sequenced with immunoSEQ multiplex PCR; TCRdb's copy has only in-frame clones and lacks some. Of 85,000 to 100,000 clones detected, about 80% appear once; the ten largest clones hold around 7%. Study outcomes and limitations: High specificity and sensitivity for cytomegalovirus status were reported for the classifier.

Details on this clone: Antigen specificity is unknown.

The ends lost 5 bases at V and 1 base at J; junction bases unmatched: 5. CDR1 is MRHNA, CDR2 SNTAGT, per germline. The CDR3 length is 14 residues. The sample comprised PBMCs. This clonotype was sampled from a man aged 35 to 55 in good health and CMV-seropositive. V is TRBV6-4 and J is TRBJ2-7; 7 bases match TRBD2. DNA for the CDR3: TGTGCCAGCAGTACTAGCGCCACTTCCTACGAGCAGTACTTC. Its protein product is CASSTSATSYEQYF.